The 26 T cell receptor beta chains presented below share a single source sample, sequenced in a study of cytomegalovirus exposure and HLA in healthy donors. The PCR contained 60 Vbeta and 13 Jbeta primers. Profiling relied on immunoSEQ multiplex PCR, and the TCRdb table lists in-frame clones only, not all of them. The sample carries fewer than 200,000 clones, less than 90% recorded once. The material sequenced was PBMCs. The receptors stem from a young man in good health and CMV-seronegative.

The CDR3 region has the DNA TGCGCCAGCAGCTCACCCCAGGGGCCTCAGACCCAGTACTTC. As protein: CASSSPQGPQTQYF. The genes are TRBV5-1 and TRBJ2-5; D possibly corresponds to TRBD1 (6 bases). Deletions cut 3 bases from V and 6 bases from J, with 15 bases between. The CDR3 consists of 14 residues. Per germline, CDR1 SGHRS and CDR2 YFSETQ.

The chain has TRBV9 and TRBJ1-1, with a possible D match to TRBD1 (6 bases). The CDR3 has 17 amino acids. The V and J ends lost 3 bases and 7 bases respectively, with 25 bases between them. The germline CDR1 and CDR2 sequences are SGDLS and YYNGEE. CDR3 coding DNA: TGTGCCAGCAGCGCCAGCGCGGGTGTGGGGGCAGGGTTTGAAGCTTTCTTT. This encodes CASSASAGVGAGFEAFF.

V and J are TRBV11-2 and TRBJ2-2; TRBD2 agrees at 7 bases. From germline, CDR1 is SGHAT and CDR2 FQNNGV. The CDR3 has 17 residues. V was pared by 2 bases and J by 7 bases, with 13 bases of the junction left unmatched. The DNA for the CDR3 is TGTGCCAGCAGCTTAACGAGTACTAGTTGGGGGGGCGGGGAGCTGTTTTTT. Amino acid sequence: CASSLTSTSWGGGELFF. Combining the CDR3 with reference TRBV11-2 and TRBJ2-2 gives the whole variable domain EAGVAQSPRYKIIEKRQSVAFWCNPISGHATLYWYQQILGQGPKLLIQFQNNGVVDDSQLPKDRFSAERLKGVDSTLKIQPAKLEDSAVYLCASSLTSTSWGGGELFFGEGSRLTVL.

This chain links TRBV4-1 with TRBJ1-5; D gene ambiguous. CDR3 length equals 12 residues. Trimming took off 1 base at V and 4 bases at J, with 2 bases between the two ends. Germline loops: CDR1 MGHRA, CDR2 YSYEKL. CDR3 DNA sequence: TGCGCCAGCAGCCAAGCGAATCAGCCCCAGCATTTT. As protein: CASSQANQPQHF.

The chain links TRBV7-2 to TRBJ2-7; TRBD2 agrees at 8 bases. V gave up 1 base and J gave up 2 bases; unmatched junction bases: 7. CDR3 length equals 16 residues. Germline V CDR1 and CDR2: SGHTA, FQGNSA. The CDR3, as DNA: TGTGCCAGCAGCTTAGGATCGGGGGGGGCCACCTACGAGCAGTACTTC. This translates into CASSLGSGGATYEQYF.

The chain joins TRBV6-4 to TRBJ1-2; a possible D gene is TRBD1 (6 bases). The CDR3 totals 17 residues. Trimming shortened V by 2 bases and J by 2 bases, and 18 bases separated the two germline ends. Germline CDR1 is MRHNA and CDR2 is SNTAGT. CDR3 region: CASSDLGARGCNYGYTF. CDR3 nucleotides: TGTGCCAGCAGTGACCTGGGGGCTAGGGGATGCAACTATGGCTACACCTTC.

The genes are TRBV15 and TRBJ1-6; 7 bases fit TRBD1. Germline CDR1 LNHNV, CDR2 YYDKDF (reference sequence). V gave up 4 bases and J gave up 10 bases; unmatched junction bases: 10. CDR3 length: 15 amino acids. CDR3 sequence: CATSTRQGLESPLHF. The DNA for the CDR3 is TGTGCCACCAGCACGAGACAGGGTCTGGAGTCACCCCTCCACTTT.

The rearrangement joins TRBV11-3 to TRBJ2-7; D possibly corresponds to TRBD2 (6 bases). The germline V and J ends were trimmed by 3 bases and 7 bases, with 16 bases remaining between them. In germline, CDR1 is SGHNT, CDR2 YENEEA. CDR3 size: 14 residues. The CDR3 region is CASSFWDSSDEQYF. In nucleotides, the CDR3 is TGTGCCAGCAGCTTTTGGGACTCCTCGGATGAGCAGTACTTC.

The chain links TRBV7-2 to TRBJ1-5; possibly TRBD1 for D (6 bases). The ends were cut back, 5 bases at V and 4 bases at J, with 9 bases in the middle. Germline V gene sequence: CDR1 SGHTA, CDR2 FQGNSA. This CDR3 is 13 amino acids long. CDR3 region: CASSTRGNQPQHF. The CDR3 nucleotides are TGTGCCAGCAGCACGAGGGGGAATCAGCCCCAGCATTTT.

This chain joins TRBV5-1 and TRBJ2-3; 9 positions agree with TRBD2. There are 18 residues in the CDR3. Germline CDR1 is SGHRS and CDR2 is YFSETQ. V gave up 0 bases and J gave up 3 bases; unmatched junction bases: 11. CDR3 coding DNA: TGCGCCAGCAGCTTGGAGGTAGCGGGAGATTTCCGGACAGATACGCAGTATTTT. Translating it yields CASSLEVAGDFRTDTQYF.

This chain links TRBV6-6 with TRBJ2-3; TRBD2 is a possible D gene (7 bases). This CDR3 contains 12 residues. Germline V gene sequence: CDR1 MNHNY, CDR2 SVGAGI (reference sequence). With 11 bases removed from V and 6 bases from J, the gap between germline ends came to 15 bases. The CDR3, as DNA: TGTGCCTGGGGGGGGCTCAGGGATACGCAGTATTTT. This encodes CAWGGLRDTQYF.

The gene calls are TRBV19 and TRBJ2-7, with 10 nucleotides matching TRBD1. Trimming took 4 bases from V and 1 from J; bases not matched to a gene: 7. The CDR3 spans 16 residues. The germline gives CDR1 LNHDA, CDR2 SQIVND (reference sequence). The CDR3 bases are TGTGCCAGTAGTAGAATTCCGGGACAGGGGTCCTACGAGCAGTACTTC. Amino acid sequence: CASSRIPGQGSYEQYF.

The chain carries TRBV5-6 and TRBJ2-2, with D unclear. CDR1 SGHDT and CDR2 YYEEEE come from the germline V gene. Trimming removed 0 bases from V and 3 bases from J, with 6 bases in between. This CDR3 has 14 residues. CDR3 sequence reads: CASSLAVYTGELFF. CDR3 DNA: TGTGCCAGCAGCTTGGCGGTCTACACCGGGGAGCTGTTTTTT.

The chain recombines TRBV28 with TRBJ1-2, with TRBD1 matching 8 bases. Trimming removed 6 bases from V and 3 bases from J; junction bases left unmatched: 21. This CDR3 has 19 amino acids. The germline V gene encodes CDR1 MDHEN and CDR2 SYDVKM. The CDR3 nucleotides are TGTGCCAGCAGCGCTACTTACCGGGACAGGCTTCGCGGCGACTATGGCTACACCTTC. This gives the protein CASSATYRDRLRGDYGYTF.

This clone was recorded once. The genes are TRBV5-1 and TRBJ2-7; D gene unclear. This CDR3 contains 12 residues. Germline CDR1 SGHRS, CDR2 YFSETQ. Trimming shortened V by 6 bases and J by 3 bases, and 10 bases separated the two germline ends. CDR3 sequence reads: CASNLNDYEQYF. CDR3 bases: TGCGCCAGCAACCTAAATGACTACGAGCAGTACTTC. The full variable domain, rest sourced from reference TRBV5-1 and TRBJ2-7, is KAGVTQTPRYLIKTRGQQVTLSCSPISGHRSVSWYQQTPGQGLQFLFEYFSETQRNKGNFPGRFSGRQFSNSRSEMNVSTLELGDSALYLCASNLNDYEQYFGPGTRLTVT.

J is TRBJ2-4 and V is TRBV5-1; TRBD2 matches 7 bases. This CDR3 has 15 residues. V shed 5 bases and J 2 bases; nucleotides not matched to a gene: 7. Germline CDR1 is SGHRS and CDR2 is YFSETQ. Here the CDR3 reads CASRVGGGSKNIQYF. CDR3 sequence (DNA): TGCGCCAGCAGAGTTGGGGGGGGATCCAAAAACATTCAGTACTTC.

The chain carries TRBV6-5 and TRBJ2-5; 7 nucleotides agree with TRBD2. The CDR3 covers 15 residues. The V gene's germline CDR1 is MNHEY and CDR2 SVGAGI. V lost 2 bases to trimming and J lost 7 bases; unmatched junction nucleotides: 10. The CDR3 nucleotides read TGTGCCAGCAGTTACAGCAGCGGGATCCCCGTGACCCAGTACTTC. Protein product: CASSYSSGIPVTQYF.

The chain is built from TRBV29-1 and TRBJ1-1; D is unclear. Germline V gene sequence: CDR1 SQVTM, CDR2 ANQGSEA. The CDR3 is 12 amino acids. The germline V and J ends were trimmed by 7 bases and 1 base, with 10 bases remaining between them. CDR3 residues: CSAEVQNTEAFF. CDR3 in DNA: TGCAGCGCCGAGGTCCAGAACACTGAAGCTTTCTTT.

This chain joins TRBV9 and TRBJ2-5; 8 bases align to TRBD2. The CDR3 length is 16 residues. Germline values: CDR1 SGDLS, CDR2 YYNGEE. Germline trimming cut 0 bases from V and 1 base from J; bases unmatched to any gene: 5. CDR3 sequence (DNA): TGTGCCAGCAGCGTAGCTGCGACTAGCGTCCAAGAGACCCAGTACTTC. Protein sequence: CASSVAATSVQETQYF.

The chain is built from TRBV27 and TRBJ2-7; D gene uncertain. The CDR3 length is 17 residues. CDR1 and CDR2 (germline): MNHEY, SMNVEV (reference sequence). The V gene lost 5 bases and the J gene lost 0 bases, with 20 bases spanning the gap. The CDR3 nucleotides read TGTGCCAGCAGTCCTAGTATATCGTTGGAAAGCTCCTACGAGCAGTACTTC. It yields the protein CASSPSISLESSYEQYF.

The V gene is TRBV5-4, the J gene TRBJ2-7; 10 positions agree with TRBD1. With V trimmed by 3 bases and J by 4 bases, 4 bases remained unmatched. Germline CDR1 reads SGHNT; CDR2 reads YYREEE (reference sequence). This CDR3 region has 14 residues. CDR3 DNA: TGTGCCAGCAGCTCGGCGGGACAGGGGTACGAGCAGTACTTC. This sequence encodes CASSSAGQGYEQYF.

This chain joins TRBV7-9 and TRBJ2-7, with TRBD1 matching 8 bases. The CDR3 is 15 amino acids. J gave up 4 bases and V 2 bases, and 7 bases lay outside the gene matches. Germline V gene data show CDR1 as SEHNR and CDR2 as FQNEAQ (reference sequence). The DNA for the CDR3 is TGTGCCAGCAGCTTACTAGGACAGGGATGGTACGAGCAGTACTTC. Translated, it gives CASSLLGQGWYEQYF.

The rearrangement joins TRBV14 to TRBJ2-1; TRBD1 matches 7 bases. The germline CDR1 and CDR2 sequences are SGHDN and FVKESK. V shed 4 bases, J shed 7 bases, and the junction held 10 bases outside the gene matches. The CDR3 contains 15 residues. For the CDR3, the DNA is TGTGCCAGCAGCCGACAAGGGGGCCGTGGTAATGAGCAGTTCTTC. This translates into CASSRQGGRGNEQFF.

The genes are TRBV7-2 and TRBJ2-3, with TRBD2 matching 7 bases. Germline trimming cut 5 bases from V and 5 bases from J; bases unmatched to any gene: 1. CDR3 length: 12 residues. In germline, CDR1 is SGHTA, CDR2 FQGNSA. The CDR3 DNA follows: TGTGCCAGCAGCCGGGGGGTAGATACGCAGTATTTT. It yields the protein CASSRGVDTQYF.

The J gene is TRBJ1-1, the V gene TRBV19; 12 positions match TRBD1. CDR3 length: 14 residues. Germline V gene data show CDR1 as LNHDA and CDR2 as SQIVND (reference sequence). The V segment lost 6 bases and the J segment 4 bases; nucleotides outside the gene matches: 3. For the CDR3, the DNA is TGTGCCAGTAGGGGACAGGGGGCTCGCACTGAAGCTTTCTTT. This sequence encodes CASRGQGARTEAFF.

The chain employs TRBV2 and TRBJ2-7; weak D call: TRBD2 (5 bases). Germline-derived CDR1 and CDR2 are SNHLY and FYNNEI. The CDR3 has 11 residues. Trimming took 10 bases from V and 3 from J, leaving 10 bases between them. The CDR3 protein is CATRTSYEQYF. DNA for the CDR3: TGTGCCACCCGTACTAGCTACGAGCAGTACTTC.